The 23 T cell receptor beta chains listed next were all sequenced from one sample in a study of shared clonotypes between healthy human individuals (dated by TCRdb to 2019 to 2021). Libraries were constructed by the immunoSEQ multiplex PCR assay. What TCRdb holds here is the immuneACCESS table cut down to in-frame rearrangements. Part of the clones is not present; checked against another copy, under half of the missing clones reflect an unresolved V gene, and the others are unexplained. The sample data list some 2,500,000 clones, and 85% to 95% of these were observed just once. Of the sample, 0.37% is held by the ten largest clones. Material for sequencing was naive CD4+ T cells from PBMCs. The cell subset or site label, read with the paper, signifies: CD45RA+ positively selected. Source of these receptors: a man younger than 30 in good health. Some clones in this sample may be carry-over from other donors' samples.

The chain employs TRBV5-8 and TRBJ1-5; D not certain. The CDR3 sequence is 16 residues long. Germline assignment: CDR1 SGHTS and CDR2 YDEGEE. V was trimmed by 4 bases and J by 0 bases, leaving 14 bases between them. CDR3 nucleotides: TGTGCCAGCAGCCCTCACGAAAAATATAGCAATCAGCCCCAGCATTTT. The encoded protein is CASSPHEKYSNQPQHF.

This clone has a single count. Within the sample, other DNA sequences also encode this same CDR3. The rearrangement uses TRBV9 and TRBJ2-3, with 10 positions matching TRBD2. This CDR3 is built from 16 residues. Germline-derived CDR1 and CDR2 are SGDLS and YYNGEE. With 0 bases clipped from V and 2 bases from J, the junction kept 3 bases outside the gene matches. The CDR3 nucleotides are TGTGCCAGCAGCGTAGGGACTAGCGGTTACACAGATACGCAGTATTTT. Its translation is CASSVGTSGYTDTQYF.

The chain joins TRBV6-6 to TRBJ2-7; D not resolved. The CDR3 length is 14 residues. CDR1 MNHNY and CDR2 SVGAGI come from the germline V gene (reference sequence). V was trimmed by 1 base and J by 3 bases, leaving 10 bases between them. The CDR3 coding sequence is TGTGCCAGCAGTTACTTCCGGGCCTTCTACGAGCAGTACTTC. The encoded protein is CASSYFRAFYEQYF.

The V call is TRBV5-6, the J call TRBJ2-1, with a weak D call TRBD2 (6 bases). V shed 4 bases and J shed 0 bases, with 17 bases lying between them. Germline assignment: CDR1 SGHDT and CDR2 YYEEEE. The CDR3 is made up of 17 amino acids. The CDR3 region has the DNA TGTGCCAGCAGCCGAGTTGTCGGGAGCGTCTCCTACAATGAGCAGTTCTTC. Amino acids: CASSRVVGSVSYNEQFF.

The rearrangement joins TRBV6-5 to TRBJ1-2; the match to TRBD1 covers 12 bases. This CDR3 is built from 15 residues. J lost 7 bases, V lost 2 bases, and 5 bases had no gene match. Germline loops: CDR1 MNHEY, CDR2 SVGAGI. CDR3 amino acids: CASSYGGQGAAGYTF. The CDR3 bases are TGTGCCAGCAGTTACGGGGGACAGGGGGCAGCTGGCTACACCTTC.

This chain connects TRBV7-8 to TRBJ1-2, with 8 bases that match TRBD1. J gave up 4 bases and V 6 bases, and 7 bases lay outside the gene matches. Germline values: CDR1 SGHVS, CDR2 FQNEAQ. The CDR3 contains 14 residues. The CDR3 protein is CASRLPGQAYGYTF. The CDR3 DNA reads as TGTGCCAGCAGACTCCCGGGACAGGCCTATGGCTACACCTTC.

This chain links TRBV14 with TRBJ2-3, with 7 nucleotides matching TRBD2. The CDR3 loop spans 14 amino acids. Germline V CDR1 and CDR2: SGHDN, FVKESK. Trimming removed 3 bases from V and 5 bases from J; junction bases left unmatched: 5. The CDR3 region has the DNA TGTGCCAGCAGCCAGGGGGTAGCGGGAGATACGCAGTATTTT. This sequence encodes CASSQGVAGDTQYF.

The gene calls are TRBV29-1 and TRBJ2-3, with D unresolved. Germline CDR1 SQVTM, CDR2 ANQGSEA. The CDR3 contains 12 residues. The chain's CDR3 is CTVEGTTDTQYF. Here the CDR3 DNA reads TGCACCGTCGAAGGTACCACAGATACGCAGTATTTT.

This clone showed up just once. This rearrangement joins TRBV7-2 to TRBJ2-7; D not certain. The CDR3 is made up of 14 amino acids. V was pared by 1 base and J by 6 bases, with 13 bases between. Germline CDR1 is SGHTA and CDR2 is FQGNSA. The CDR3 DNA reads as TGTGCCAGCAGCTTAGGCCCGTTAGTGAGCGAGCAGTACTTC. Amino acid sequence: CASSLGPLVSEQYF.

The chain carries TRBV7-8 and TRBJ1-1; D might be TRBD1 (5 bases). From germline, CDR1 is SGHVS and CDR2 FQNEAQ. V was pared by 5 bases and J by 8 bases, with 12 bases between. The CDR3 contains 12 residues. CDR3 region: CASSRGAQEAFF. The CDR3 DNA reads as TGTGCCAGCAGCCGAGGGGCTCAAGAAGCTTTCTTT.

The chain has TRBV7-9 and TRBJ2-1, with 8 positions matching TRBD1. Losses at the gene ends were 5 bases for V and 4 bases for J; bases not matched to a gene: 13. Germline V lookup: CDR1 SEHNR, CDR2 FQNEAQ (reference sequence). The CDR3 extends over 17 amino acids. The CDR3, as DNA: TGTGCCAGCAGCCCCCGAGGGACAGGAGGCCGTTACAATGAGCAGTTCTTC. This gives the protein CASSPRGTGGRYNEQFF.

The rearrangement uses TRBV7-2 and TRBJ1-1; 9 bases match TRBD1. Unmatched junction bases numbered 5, after V lost 1 base and J lost 5 bases. This CDR3 comprises 15 residues. Looked up from germline, CDR1 is SGHTA and CDR2 is FQGNSA. This chain's CDR3 is CASSLVQGANTEAFF. The CDR3 DNA reads TGTGCCAGCAGCTTAGTACAGGGGGCGAATACTGAAGCTTTCTTT.

About this clone itself: Other DNA sequences in this specimen translate into the identical CDR3. This rearrangement joins TRBV7-3 to TRBJ2-3, with 11 bases fitting TRBD2. V gave up 5 bases and J gave up 2 bases; unmatched junction bases: 3. CDR3 length: 15 amino acids. In germline, CDR1 is SGHTA, CDR2 FQGTGA. The CDR3 coding sequence is TGTGCCAGCAGCCCGACTAGCGGGACCACAGATACGCAGTATTTT. Translated, it gives CASSPTSGTTDTQYF.

The V call is TRBV9, the J call TRBJ2-2; 11 positions match TRBD2. CDR3 length: 22 amino acids. V lost 0 bases, J lost 8 bases, and 24 bases stayed unmatched. The V gene's germline CDR1 is SGDLS and CDR2 YYNGEE. The chain's CDR3 is CASSVASLVPRPSGRRMGELFF. The CDR3 DNA follows: TGTGCCAGCAGCGTAGCTTCCCTGGTCCCTCGGCCTAGCGGGAGGAGAATGGGGGAGCTGTTTTTT. The full variable domain, its missing parts supplied by reference TRBV9 and TRBJ2-2, is DSGVTQTPKHLITATGQRVTLRCSPRSGDLSVYWYQQSLDQGLQFLIQYYNGEERAKGNILERFSAQQFPDLHSELNLSSLELGDSALYFCASSVASLVPRPSGRRMGELFFGEGSRLTVL.

This chain uses TRBV7-6 with TRBJ2-7, with 11 bases matching TRBD1. CDR1 and CDR2 from the germline V gene are SGHVS and FNYEAQ. The V gene end was trimmed by 5 bases and the J gene end by 5 bases; junction bases not matched to a gene: 8. CDR3 length: 15 residues. Here the CDR3 reads CASSRRTGGQDEQYF. The DNA for the CDR3 is TGTGCCAGCAGCCGACGGACAGGGGGCCAGGACGAGCAGTACTTC.

The J gene is TRBJ1-2, the V gene TRBV11-1; D unclear. In germline, CDR1 is SGHAT, CDR2 FQDESV (reference sequence). Trimming pared 8 bases from V and 0 bases from J, leaving 13 bases between. This CDR3 is 14 amino acids long. The CDR3: CASSWTDTNYGYTF. CDR3 in DNA: TGTGCCAGCTCCTGGACCGATACTAACTATGGCTACACCTTC.

For this clone: Distinct nucleotide sequences in the sample also encode this CDR3. The rearrangement uses TRBV14 and TRBJ2-5; unclear D gene. The ends were cut back, 4 bases at V and 5 bases at J, with 5 bases in the middle. This CDR3 comprises 11 residues. Germline CDR1 SGHDN, CDR2 FVKESK. The CDR3 here is CASSLGETQYF. Written as DNA, the CDR3 is TGTGCCAGCAGCCTAGGCGAGACCCAGTACTTC. The full variable domain, its missing parts supplied by reference TRBV14 and TRBJ2-5, is EAGVTQFPSHSVIEKGQTVTLRCDPISGHDNLYWYRRVMGKEIKFLLHFVKESKQDESGMPNNRFLAERTGGTYSTLKVQPAELEDSGVYFCASSLGETQYFGPGTRLLVL.

CDR3 DNA sequence: TGTGCCAGCAGTTCCCACACTGAAGCTTTCTTT. Protein sequence: CASSSHTEAFF. The V gene is TRBV28, the J gene TRBJ1-1; D not certain. The germline V and J ends were trimmed by 4 bases and 3 bases, with 3 bases remaining between them. From germline, CDR1 is MDHEN and CDR2 SYDVKM. The CDR3 is made up of 11 amino acids.

The rearrangement uses TRBV10-3 and TRBJ2-7, with 7 positions matching TRBD2. With V trimmed by 6 bases and J by 3 bases, 20 bases remained unmatched. CDR3 length equals 18 residues. CDR1 ENHRY and CDR2 SYGVKD come from the germline V gene. CDR3 sequence reads: CAIRKGSGSGEGIYEQYF. The CDR3, as DNA: TGTGCCATCAGAAAGGGTAGCGGGTCCGGGGAGGGTATCTACGAGCAGTACTTC.

V gene TRBV6-1 combines with J gene TRBJ2-3; D remains unclear. Deletions cut 0 bases from V and 6 bases from J, with 10 bases between. Per germline, CDR1 MNHNS and CDR2 SASEGT. The CDR3 runs 14 residues. CDR3 nucleotides: TGTGCCAGCAGTGAAGCGAGCCGTGCGGATACGCAGTATTTT. It yields the protein CASSEASRADTQYF.

V is TRBV11-3 and J is TRBJ2-1; D gene uncertain. Between the trimmed V and J ends, which lost 5 bases and 5 bases, there was a span of 10 bases. The CDR3 spans 13 residues. The germline gives CDR1 SGHNT, CDR2 YENEEA. Written as DNA, the CDR3 is TGTGCCAGCAGCCTAAACGCGGACAATGAGCAGTTCTTC. Translating gives CASSLNADNEQFF.

The chain links TRBV19 to TRBJ2-1; unclear D gene. Germline lookup yields CDR1 LNHDA and CDR2 SQIVND (reference sequence). The V gene lost 9 bases and the J gene lost 0 bases, with 12 bases spanning the gap. The CDR3 totals 14 residues. CDR3 sequence (DNA): TGTGCCAGCTCATATACGAGCTCCTACAATGAGCAGTTCTTC. This gives the protein CASSYTSSYNEQFF.

This chain connects TRBV27 to TRBJ2-5, with a possible D match to TRBD2 (6 bases). CDR3 length equals 14 residues. V was pared by 3 bases and J by 5 bases, with 13 bases between. CDR1 MNHEY and CDR2 SMNVEV come from the germline V gene (reference sequence). The DNA of the CDR3 is TGTGCCAGCAGTTTGAGGCCGGAGGGGGAGACCCAGTACTTC. This codes for CASSLRPEGETQYF.